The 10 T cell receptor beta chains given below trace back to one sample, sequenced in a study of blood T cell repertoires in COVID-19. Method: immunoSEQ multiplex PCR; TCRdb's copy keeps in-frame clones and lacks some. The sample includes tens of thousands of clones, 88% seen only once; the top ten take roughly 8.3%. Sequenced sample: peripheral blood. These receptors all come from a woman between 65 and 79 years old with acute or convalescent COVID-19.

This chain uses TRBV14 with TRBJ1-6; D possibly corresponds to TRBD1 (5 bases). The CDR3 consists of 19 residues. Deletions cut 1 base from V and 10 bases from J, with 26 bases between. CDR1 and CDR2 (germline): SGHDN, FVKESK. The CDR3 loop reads CASSQVPLWGDPLGSPLHF. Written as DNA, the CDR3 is TGTGCCAGCAGCCAAGTGCCTCTCTGGGGGGATCCCCTCGGATCACCCCTCCACTTT.

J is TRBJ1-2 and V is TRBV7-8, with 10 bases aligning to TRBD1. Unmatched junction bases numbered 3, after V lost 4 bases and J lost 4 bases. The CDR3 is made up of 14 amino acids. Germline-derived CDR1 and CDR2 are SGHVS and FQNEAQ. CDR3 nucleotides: TGTGCCAGCAGCTCACGGACAGGGGGCTATGGCTACACCTTC. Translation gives CASSSRTGGYGYTF.

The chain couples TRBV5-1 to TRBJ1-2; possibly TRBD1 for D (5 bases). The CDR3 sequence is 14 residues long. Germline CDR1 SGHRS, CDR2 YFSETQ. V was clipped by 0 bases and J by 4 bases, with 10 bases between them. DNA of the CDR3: TGCGCCAGCAGCTTGGACCAGGGAGGCTATGGCTACACCTTC. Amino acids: CASSLDQGGYGYTF. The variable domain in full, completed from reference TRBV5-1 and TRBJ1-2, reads KAGVTQTPRYLIKTRGQQVTLSCSPISGHRSVSWYQQTPGQGLQFLFEYFSETQRNKGNFPGRFSGRQFSNSRSEMNVSTLELGDSALYLCASSLDQGGYGYTFGSGTRLTVV.

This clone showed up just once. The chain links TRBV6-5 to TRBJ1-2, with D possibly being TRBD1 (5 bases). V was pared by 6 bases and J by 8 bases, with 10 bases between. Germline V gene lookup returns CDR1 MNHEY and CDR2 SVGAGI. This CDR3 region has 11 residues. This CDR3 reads CASSPGRGYTF. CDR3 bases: TGTGCCAGCAGCCCAGGGAGGGGCTACACCTTC.

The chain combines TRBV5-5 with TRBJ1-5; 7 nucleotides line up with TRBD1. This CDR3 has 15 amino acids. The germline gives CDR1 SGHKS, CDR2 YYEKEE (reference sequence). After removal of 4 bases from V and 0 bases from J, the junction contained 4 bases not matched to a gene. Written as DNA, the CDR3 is TGTGCCAGCAGCCTGAGGGGGCGTAGCAATCAGCCCCAGCATTTT. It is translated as CASSLRGRSNQPQHF.

The CDR3 loop reads CASTPYAQETQYF. In DNA, the CDR3 is TGTGCCAGCACCCCCTACGCCCAAGAGACCCAGTACTTC. This sequence joins TRBV12-3 or TRBV12-4 and TRBJ2-5; no reliable D call. The V and J ends lost 7 bases and 1 base respectively, with 10 bases between them. The CDR3 contains 13 residues.

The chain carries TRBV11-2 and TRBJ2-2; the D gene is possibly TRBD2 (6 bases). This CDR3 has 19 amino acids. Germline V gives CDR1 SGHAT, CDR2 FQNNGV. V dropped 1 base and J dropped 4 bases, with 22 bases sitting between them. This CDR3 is CASSLGVGGVGLFTGELFF. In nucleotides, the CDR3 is TGTGCCAGCAGCTTAGGGGTCGGAGGGGTCGGCCTTTTCACCGGGGAGCTGTTTTTT.

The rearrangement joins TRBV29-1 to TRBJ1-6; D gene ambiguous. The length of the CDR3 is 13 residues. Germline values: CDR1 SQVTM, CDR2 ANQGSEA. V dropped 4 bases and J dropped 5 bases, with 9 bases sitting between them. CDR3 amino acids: CSVGVADNSPLHF. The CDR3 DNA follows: TGCAGCGTTGGGGTAGCAGATAATTCACCCCTCCACTTT.

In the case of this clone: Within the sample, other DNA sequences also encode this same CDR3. Here the CDR3 DNA reads TGTGCCAGCAGTTTTCAGGGGAGAGAGACCCAGTACTTC. Amino acid sequence: CASSFQGRETQYF. The V gene is TRBV27, the J gene TRBJ2-5; maybe TRBD1 (6 bases). V lost 3 bases, J lost 4 bases, and 9 bases lay in between. The CDR3 loop spans 13 amino acids. Germline CDR1 MNHEY, CDR2 SMNVEV (reference sequence).

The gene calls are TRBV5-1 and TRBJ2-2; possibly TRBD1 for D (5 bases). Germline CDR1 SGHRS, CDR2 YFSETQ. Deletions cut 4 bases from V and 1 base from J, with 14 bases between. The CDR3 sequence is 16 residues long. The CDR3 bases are TGCGCCAGCAGCCCCCGGACAACTCTGAACACCGGGGAGCTGTTTTTT. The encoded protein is CASSPRTTLNTGELFF.